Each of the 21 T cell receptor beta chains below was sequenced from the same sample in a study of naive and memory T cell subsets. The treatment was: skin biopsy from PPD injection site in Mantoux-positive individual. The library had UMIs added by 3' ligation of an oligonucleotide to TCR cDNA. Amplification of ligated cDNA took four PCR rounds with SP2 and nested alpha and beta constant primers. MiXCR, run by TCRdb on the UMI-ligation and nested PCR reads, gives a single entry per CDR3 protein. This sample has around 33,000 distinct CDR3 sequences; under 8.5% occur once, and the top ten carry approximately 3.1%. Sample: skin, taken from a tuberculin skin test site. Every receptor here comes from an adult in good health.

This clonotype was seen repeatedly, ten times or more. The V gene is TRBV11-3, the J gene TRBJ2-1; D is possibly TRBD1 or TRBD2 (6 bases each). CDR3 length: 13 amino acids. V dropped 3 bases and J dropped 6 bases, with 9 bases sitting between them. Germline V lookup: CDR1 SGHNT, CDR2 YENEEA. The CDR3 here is CASSLGGPNEQFF. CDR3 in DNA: TGTGCCAGCAGCTTGGGGGGCCCCAATGAGCAGTTCTTC. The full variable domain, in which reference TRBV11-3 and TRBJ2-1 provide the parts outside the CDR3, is EAGVVQSPRYKIIEKKQPVAFWCNPISGHNTLYWYLQNLGQGPELLIRYENEEAVDDSQLPKDRFSAERLKGVDSTLKIQPAELGDSAVYLCASSLGGPNEQFFGPGTRLTVL.

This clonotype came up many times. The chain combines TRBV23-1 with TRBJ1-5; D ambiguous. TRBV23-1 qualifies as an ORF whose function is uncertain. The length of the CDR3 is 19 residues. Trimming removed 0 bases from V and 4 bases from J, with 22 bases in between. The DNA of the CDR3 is TGCGCCAGCAGTCAATCTAGGCCCGGCAGGATGGCTCAGAATCAGCCCCAGCATTTT. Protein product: CASSQSRPGRMAQNQPQHF.

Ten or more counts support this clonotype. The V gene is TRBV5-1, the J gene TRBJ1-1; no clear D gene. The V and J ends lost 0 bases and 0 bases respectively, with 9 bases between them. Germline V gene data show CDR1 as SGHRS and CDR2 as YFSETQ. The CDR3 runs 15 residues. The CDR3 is CASSLVRGMNTEAFF. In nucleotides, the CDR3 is TGCGCCAGCAGCTTGGTGCGGGGAATGAACACTGAAGCTTTCTTT.

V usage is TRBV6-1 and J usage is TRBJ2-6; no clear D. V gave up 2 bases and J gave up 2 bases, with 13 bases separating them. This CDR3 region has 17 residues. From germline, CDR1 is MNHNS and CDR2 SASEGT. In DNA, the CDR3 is TGTGCCAGCAGTGAATACACAGCACTTGCTGGGGCCAACGTCCTGACTTTC. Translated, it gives CASSEYTALAGANVLTF.

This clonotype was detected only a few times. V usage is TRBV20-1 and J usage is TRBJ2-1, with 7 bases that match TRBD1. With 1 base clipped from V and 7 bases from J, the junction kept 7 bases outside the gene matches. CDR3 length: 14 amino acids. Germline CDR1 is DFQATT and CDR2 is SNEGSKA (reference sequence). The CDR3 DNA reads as TGCAGTGCTAGAGCCCAGGGGGATTGGAATGAGCAGTTCTTC. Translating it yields CSARAQGDWNEQFF.

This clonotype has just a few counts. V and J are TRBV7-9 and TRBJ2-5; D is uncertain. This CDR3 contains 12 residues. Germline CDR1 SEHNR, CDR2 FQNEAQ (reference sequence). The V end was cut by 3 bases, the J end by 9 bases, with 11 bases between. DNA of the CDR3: TGTGCCAGCAGCTTTTCCCTGACTTCCCAGTACTTC. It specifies CASSFSLTSQYF.

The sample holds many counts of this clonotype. CDR3 loop: CSARDHGGAHNEQFF. In DNA, the CDR3 is TGCAGTGCTAGAGATCACGGCGGGGCCCACAATGAGCAGTTCTTC. This chain joins TRBV20-1 and TRBJ2-1; maybe TRBD2 (6 bases). The CDR3 is made up of 15 amino acids. The germline CDR1 and CDR2 sequences are DFQATT and SNEGSKA (reference sequence). With 0 bases removed from V and 5 bases from J, the gap between germline ends came to 14 bases.

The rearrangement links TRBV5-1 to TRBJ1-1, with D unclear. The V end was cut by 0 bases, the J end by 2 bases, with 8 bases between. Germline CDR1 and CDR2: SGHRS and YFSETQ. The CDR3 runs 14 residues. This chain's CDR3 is CASSLESRNTEAFF. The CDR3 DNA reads TGCGCCAGCAGCTTGGAGAGCAGAAACACTGAAGCTTTCTTT.

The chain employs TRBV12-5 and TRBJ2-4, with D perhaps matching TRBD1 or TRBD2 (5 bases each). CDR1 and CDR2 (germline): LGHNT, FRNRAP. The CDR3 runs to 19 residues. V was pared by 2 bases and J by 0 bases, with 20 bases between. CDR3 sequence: CASGLSFTAGTLAKNIQYF. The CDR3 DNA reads TGTGCTAGTGGTTTGTCCTTCACCGCAGGGACCCTAGCCAAAAACATTCAGTACTTC.

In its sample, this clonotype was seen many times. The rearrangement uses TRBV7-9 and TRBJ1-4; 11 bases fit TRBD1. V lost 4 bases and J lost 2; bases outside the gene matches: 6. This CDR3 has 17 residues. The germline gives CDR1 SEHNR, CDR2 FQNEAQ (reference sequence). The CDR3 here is CASSSGQGAFTNEKLFF. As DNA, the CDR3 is TGTGCCAGCAGCTCCGGACAGGGGGCCTTTACTAATGAAAAACTGTTTTTT. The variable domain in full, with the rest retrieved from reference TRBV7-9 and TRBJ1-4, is DTGVSQNPRHKITKRGQNVTFRCDPISEHNRLYWYRQTLGQGPEFLTYFQNEAQLEKSRLLSDRFSAERPKGSFSTLEIQRTEQGDSAMYLCASSSGQGAFTNEKLFFGSGTQLSVL.

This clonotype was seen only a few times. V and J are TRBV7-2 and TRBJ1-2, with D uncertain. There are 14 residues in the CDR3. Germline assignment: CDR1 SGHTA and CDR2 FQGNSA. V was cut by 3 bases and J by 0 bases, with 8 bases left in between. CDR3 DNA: TGTGCCAGCAGCTTCGGACCAGCTAACTATGGCTACACCTTC. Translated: CASSFGPANYGYTF.

The CDR3 reads CASSQTGTVYGYTF. The CDR3 nucleotides are TGTGCCAGCAGCCAAACAGGGACAGTCTATGGCTACACCTTC. This rearrangement joins TRBV7-2 to TRBJ1-2; 7 nucleotides align to TRBD1. Trimming at V came to 5 bases and at J to 4 bases, leaving 7 bases not matched to a gene. The germline CDR1 and CDR2 sequences are SGHTA and FQGNSA. The CDR3 is 14 residues long.

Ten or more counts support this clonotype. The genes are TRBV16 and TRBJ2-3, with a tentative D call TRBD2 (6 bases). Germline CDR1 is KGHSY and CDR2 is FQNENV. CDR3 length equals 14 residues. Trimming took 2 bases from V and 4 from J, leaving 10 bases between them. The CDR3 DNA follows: TGTGCCAGCAGCCAAACGGGGGATTCAGATACGCAGTATTTT. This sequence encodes CASSQTGDSDTQYF.

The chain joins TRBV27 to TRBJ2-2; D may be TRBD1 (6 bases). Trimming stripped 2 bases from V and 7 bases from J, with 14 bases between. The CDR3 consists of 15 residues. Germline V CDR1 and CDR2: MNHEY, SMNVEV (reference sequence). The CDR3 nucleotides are TGTGCCAGCAGTTTAGTTTCAGGGGCTGGCGGGGAGCTGTTTTTT. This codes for CASSLVSGAGGELFF.

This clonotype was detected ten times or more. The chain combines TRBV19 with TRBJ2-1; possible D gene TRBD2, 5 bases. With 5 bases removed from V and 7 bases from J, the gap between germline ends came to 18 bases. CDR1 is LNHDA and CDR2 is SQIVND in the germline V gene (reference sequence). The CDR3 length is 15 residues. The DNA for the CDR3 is TGTGCCAGTAGTCTGTCGCGCGGAACGGGAAATGAGCAGTTCTTC. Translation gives CASSLSRGTGNEQFF.

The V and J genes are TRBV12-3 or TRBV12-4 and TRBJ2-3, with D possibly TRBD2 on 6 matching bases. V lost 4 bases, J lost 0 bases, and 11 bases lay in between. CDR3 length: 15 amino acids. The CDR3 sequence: CASSSGTLSTDTQYF. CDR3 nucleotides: TGTGCCAGCAGTTCCGGGACTCTAAGCACAGATACGCAGTATTTT.

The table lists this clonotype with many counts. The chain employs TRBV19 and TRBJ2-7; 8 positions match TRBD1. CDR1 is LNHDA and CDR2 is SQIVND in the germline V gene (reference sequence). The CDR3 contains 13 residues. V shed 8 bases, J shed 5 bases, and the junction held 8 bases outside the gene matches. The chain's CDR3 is CASVGDRWDEQYF. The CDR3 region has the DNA TGTGCCAGTGTCGGGGACAGGTGGGACGAGCAGTACTTC.

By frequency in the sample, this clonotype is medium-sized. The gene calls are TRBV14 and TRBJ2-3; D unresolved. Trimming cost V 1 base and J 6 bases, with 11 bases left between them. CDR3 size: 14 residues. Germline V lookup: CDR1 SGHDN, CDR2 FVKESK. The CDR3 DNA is TGTGCCAGCAGCCAAGCGCGGTCGGAGGATACGCAGTATTTT. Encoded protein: CASSQARSEDTQYF.

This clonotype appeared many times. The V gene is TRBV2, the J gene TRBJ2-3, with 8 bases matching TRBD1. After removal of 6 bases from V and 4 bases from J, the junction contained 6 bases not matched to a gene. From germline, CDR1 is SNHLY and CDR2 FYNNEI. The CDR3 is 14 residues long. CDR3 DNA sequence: TGTGCCAGCAGCGCAGGGGGCGAGTCAGATACGCAGTATTTT. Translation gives CASSAGGESDTQYF.

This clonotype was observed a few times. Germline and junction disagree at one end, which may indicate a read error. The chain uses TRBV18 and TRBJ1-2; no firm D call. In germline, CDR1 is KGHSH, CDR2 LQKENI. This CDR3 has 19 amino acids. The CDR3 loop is CASSPPGSGTNRNNYGDTF. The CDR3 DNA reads TGTGCCAGCTCACCCCCGGGGTCAGGCACCAATCGCAATAACTATGGCGACACCTTC.

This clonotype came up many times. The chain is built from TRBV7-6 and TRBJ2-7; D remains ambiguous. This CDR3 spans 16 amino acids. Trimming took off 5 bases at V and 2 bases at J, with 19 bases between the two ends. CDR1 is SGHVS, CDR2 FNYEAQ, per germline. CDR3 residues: CASSHRGGPIPYEQYF. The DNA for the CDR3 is TGTGCCAGCAGCCACCGAGGTGGCCCTATTCCCTACGAGCAGTACTTC.